One sample yielded the 2 T cell receptor beta chains listed below, sequenced in a study of T-cell reconstitution after alpha-beta-depleted transplantation in children. A library of TCRbeta sequences, prepared with unique molecular identifiers, was generated. TCRdb re-analysed the PCR reads in MiXCR, keeping a single row per CDR3 protein. The sample holds some 180,000 distinct CDR3 sequences; around 7% are singletons and the top ten take more than 5.5%. Sequences were derived from PBMCs, sampled before TCRalphabeta/CD19-depleted stem cell transplant. These receptors were taken from a boy younger than 10 with acute lymphoblastic leukemia, due to receive a stem cell transplant.

To note about this clonotype: Given the absence of the conserved phenylalanine or tryptophan at the CDR3 end, a read error is likely. V gene TRBV6-2 or TRBV6-3 combines with J gene TRBJ2-5, with 9 bases identical to TRBD2. Germline V gives CDR1 MNHEY, CDR2 SVGEGT. The junction had 9 bases not matched to a gene; V was cut back by 0 bases and J by 4 bases. The CDR3 is 17 amino acids. The CDR3 loop is CASSYSTASGGPETQYC. The DNA of the CDR3 is TGTGCCAGCAGTTACTCGACGGCGAGCGGGGGGCCAGAGACCCAGTACTGC.

This clonotype has a count of ten or more. CDR3 sequence (DNA): TGTGCCAGCAGGGATGGAGCGGGGCATGAGCAGTTCTTC. Translation: CASRDGAGHEQFF. This chain links TRBV7-9 with TRBJ2-1, with 7 bases fitting TRBD2. With V trimmed by 6 bases and J by 8 bases, 7 bases remained unmatched. The germline V gene has CDR1 SEHNR and CDR2 FQNEAQ (reference sequence). The CDR3 loop spans 13 amino acids.